Detailed here is one T cell receptor (beta chain). Its matching antigen is unknown. This CDR3 has 16 residues. The V segment lost 4 bases and the J segment 4 bases; nucleotides outside the gene matches: 11. Germline V lookup: CDR1 LGHNA, CDR2 YNFKEQ. These data are taken from a study of blood T cells in healthy people across ages. Points from the study as a whole: Strong correlation was found linking TCR beta diversity to naive T cell percentage.

For the second PCR, which ran for about 7 to 11 cycles, a sample-barcoded 5' primer and a J-beta primer mix were used. MiXCR was run by TCRdb on the 5' RACE reads, yielding one entry per CDR3 protein. The data hold about 800,000 distinct CDR3 sequences, with roughly 25% observed a single time. Isolation yielded PBMCs, at least 7 million per sample, in every case. These sequences were also reported in another study, on T cells of mothers and their children. This second study notes: From each mother came over 8 million TCR beta CDR3 reads, and from each child came 3 million to 3.5 million.

This TCR was sampled from a boy under 18 in good health. Material for sequencing was blood. This chain joins TRBV4-2 and TRBJ1-2; 8 positions agree with TRBD1. For the CDR3, the DNA is TGTGCCAGCAGCCCATCGGGTGCAGGGGGCGGCTATGGCTACACCTTC. Residues: CASSPSGAGGGYGYTF.